Listed below are T cell receptor beta chains from one sample, sequenced in a study of shared clonotypes between healthy human individuals. Generated by immunoSEQ multiplex PCR, the TCRdb table keeps only in-frame clones and is missing some. The table includes approximately 2,000,000 clones, approximately 92% detected once. The source material was naive CD8+ T cells from PBMCs. The receptors were gathered from a young man in good health. Some clones in this sample may be carry-over from other donors' samples. The CDR3 runs from the conserved cysteine through the conserved F or W. D genes are given only for firm matches. Clone size is shown for a subset of rows, as once, few, many or a class of expanded clone.

clone size: .
V gene: TRBV7-6
D gene: TRBD1
J gene: TRBJ2-2
CDR3 DNA: TGTGCCAGCAGCAGACCCGGGACAGGGGGCTCGGCCGGGGAGCTGTTTTTT
CDR3 protein: CASSRPGTGGSAGELFF

clone size: .
V gene: TRBV27
D gene: TRBD1
J gene: TRBJ2-7
CDR3 DNA: TGTGCCAGCAGTCCCTCTGAGGGGGCCCAATATAATTACGAGCAGTACTTC
CDR3 protein: CASSPSEGAQYNYEQYF

clone size: .
V gene: TRBV5-1
D gene: .
J gene: TRBJ2-7
CDR3 DNA: TGCGCCAGCAGCTTGAACACCTACGAGCAGTACTTC
CDR3 protein: CASSLNTYEQYF

clone size: .
V gene: TRBV28
D gene: .
J gene: TRBJ2-7
CDR3 DNA: TGTGCCAGCAGCATCGACACCCTCGGAAGGTACGAGCAGTACTTC
CDR3 protein: CASSIDTLGRYEQYF

clone size: .
V gene: TRBV30
D gene: .
J gene: TRBJ2-1
CDR3 DNA: TGTGCCTGGAGTGTAGGAGCGGGCACCAATGAGCAGTTCTTC
CDR3 protein: CAWSVGAGTNEQFF

clone size: .
V gene: TRBV19
D gene: TRBD2
J gene: TRBJ2-1
CDR3 DNA: TGTGCCAGTAGATTCGGGGAGGGACTACCCAATGAGCAGTTCTTC
CDR3 protein: CASRFGEGLPNEQFF

clone size: .
V gene: TRBV6-1
D gene: .
J gene: TRBJ1-1
CDR3 DNA: TGTGCCAGCAGGTACACGGGGGGGCTGACTGAAGCTTTCTTT
CDR3 protein: CASRYTGGLTEAFF

clone size: .
V gene: TRBV16
D gene: .
J gene: TRBJ2-7
CDR3 DNA: TGTGCCAGCAGCCAATCGCTCAGGGAGGCTAGGGAGCAGTACTTC
CDR3 protein: CASSQSLREAREQYF

clone size: .
V gene: TRBV9
D gene: TRBD1
J gene: TRBJ1-1
CDR3 DNA: TGTGCCAGCAGCGTACTAAGACAGGGTGACACTGAAGCTTTCTTT
CDR3 protein: CASSVLRQGDTEAFF

clone size: .
V gene: TRBV5-1
D gene: .
J gene: TRBJ2-7
CDR3 DNA: TGCGCCAGCAGCTTGGCCGGGGTACTGAGGCAGTACTTC
CDR3 protein: CASSLAGVLRQYF

clone size: .
V gene: TRBV29-1
D gene: TRBD2
J gene: TRBJ2-5
CDR3 DNA: TGCAGCGTTGTATGGAGGGAAAGGCTAGCGGGAGATGGGGAGACCCAGTACTTC
CDR3 protein: CSVVWRERLAGDGETQYF

clone size: .
V gene: TRBV27
D gene: .
J gene: TRBJ1-2
CDR3 DNA: TGTGCCAGCAGCACAACTCACCCGGACGGAGCTAACTATGGCTACACCTTC
CDR3 protein: CASSTTHPDGANYGYTF

clone size: .
V gene: TRBV27
D gene: .
J gene: TRBJ2-2
CDR3 DNA: TGTGCCAGCAGTTTATGGGGGCTAACGGACACCGGGGAGCTGTTTTTT
CDR3 protein: CASSLWGLTDTGELFF

clone size: .
V gene: TRBV4-3
D gene: TRBD1
J gene: TRBJ2-1
CDR3 DNA: TGCGCCAGCAGCCAAAACGACAGGGAACCCTACAATGAGCAGTTCTTC
CDR3 protein: CASSQNDREPYNEQFF

clone size: few
V gene: TRBV4-2
D gene: .
J gene: TRBJ2-2
CDR3 DNA: TGTGCCAGCAGCCAAGATACCAGAGACACCGGGGAGCTGTTTTTT
CDR3 protein: CASSQDTRDTGELFF

clone size: once
V gene: TRBV18
D gene: TRBD2
J gene: TRBJ2-7
CDR3 DNA: TGTGCCAGCTCACCCGATTCGGGAGGAGGCGAGCAGTACTTC
CDR3 protein: CASSPDSGGGEQYF

clone size: .
V gene: TRBV5-1
D gene: TRBD2
J gene: TRBJ2-4
CDR3 DNA: TGCGCCAGCAGCTCCGAGGGACTAAGGAACATTCAGTACTTC
CDR3 protein: CASSSEGLRNIQYF

clone size: once
V gene: TRBV7-9
D gene: .
J gene: TRBJ2-2
CDR3 DNA: TGTGCCAGCAGCTTAGTTGTAGGATACACCGGGGAGCTGTTTTTT
CDR3 protein: CASSLVVGYTGELFF

clone size: .
V gene: TRBV6-1
D gene: .
J gene: TRBJ2-7
CDR3 DNA: TGTGCCAGCAGTGAATCTCTGGGGATTGGCTACGAGCAGTACTTC
CDR3 protein: CASSESLGIGYEQYF

clone size: .
V gene: TRBV9
D gene: .
J gene: TRBJ2-3
CDR3 DNA: TGTGCCAGCAAACCCTCTGGCTCCCGAGATACGCAGTATTTT
CDR3 protein: CASKPSGSRDTQYF

clone size: .
V gene: TRBV29-1
D gene: TRBD2
J gene: TRBJ2-7
CDR3 DNA: TGCAGCGTGGCTGGGACTAGCGGGAGGCTCGGGATCTACGAGCAGTACTTC
CDR3 protein: CSVAGTSGRLGIYEQYF

clone size: once
V gene: TRBV2
D gene: .
J gene: TRBJ2-1
CDR3 DNA: TGTGCCAGCAGTGAAAAGGAACGGGAGATATATGAGCAGTTCTTC
CDR3 protein: CASSEKEREIYEQFF

clone size: .
V gene: TRBV6-5
D gene: TRBD1
J gene: TRBJ2-7
CDR3 DNA: TGTGCCAGCAGTTACTCTTCCGGGACAGCTTACTACGAGCAGTACTTC
CDR3 protein: CASSYSSGTAYYEQYF

clone size: .
V gene: TRBV6-6
D gene: .
J gene: TRBJ2-5
CDR3 DNA: TGTGCCAGCAGTTACGGGGCAGGTGGGGAGACCCAGTACTTC
CDR3 protein: CASSYGAGGETQYF

clone size: .
V gene: TRBV30
D gene: .
J gene: TRBJ2-5
CDR3 DNA: TGTGCCTGGAGTGACACAGAAGCGGTCTCACGTATTAACCGAGAGACCCAGTACTTC
CDR3 protein: CAWSDTEAVSRINRETQYF

clone size: once
V gene: TRBV2
D gene: .
J gene: TRBJ1-3
CDR3 DNA: TGTGCCAGCAGTGAAATCAAGTGGGGGATAAGCTCTGGAAACACCATATATTTT
CDR3 protein: CASSEIKWGISSGNTIYF

clone size: once
V gene: TRBV6-6
D gene: TRBD2
J gene: TRBJ2-7
CDR3 DNA: TGTGCCAGCAGTGACCTAGCGGTTTCCTACGAGCAGTACTTC
CDR3 protein: CASSDLAVSYEQYF

clone size: .
V gene: TRBV5-1
D gene: .
J gene: TRBJ2-5
CDR3 DNA: TGCGCCAGCACAATACAAGCAGGGGTCCATCAAGAGACCCAGTACTTC
CDR3 protein: CASTIQAGVHQETQYF

clone size: .
V gene: TRBV5-8
D gene: .
J gene: TRBJ1-2
CDR3 DNA: TGTGCCAGCAGCTTGGACAGGGCGGGAGGCGGCTACACCTTC
CDR3 protein: CASSLDRAGGGYTF

clone size: .
V gene: TRBV27
D gene: .
J gene: TRBJ2-7
CDR3 DNA: TGTGCCAGCAGTTTATACATCGTCGGGCAGAATTACTCCTACGAGCAGTACTTC
CDR3 protein: CASSLYIVGQNYSYEQYF

clone size: few
V gene: TRBV27
D gene: TRBD2
J gene: TRBJ2-1
CDR3 DNA: TGTGCCAGCAGTCCCGTAGCGGGAGCAGTCCGTGAGCAGTTCTTC
CDR3 protein: CASSPVAGAVREQFF

clone size: few
V gene: TRBV29-1
D gene: .
J gene: TRBJ1-1
CDR3 DNA: TGCAGCGTTCGGGGCGGGGAACTGGCTGAAGCTTTCTTT
CDR3 protein: CSVRGGELAEAFF

clone size: .
V gene: TRBV7-9
D gene: .
J gene: TRBJ2-2
CDR3 DNA: TGTGCCAGCAGCTCTCCCGGGACGGGTGTTCTTGCGAACACCGGGGAGCTGTTTTTT
CDR3 protein: CASSSPGTGVLANTGELFF

clone size: .
V gene: TRBV2
D gene: .
J gene: TRBJ1-2
CDR3 DNA: TGTGCCAGCAGTGCGGGGAATAACTATGGCTACACCTTC
CDR3 protein: CASSAGNNYGYTF

clone size: .
V gene: TRBV19
D gene: TRBD2
J gene: TRBJ2-2
CDR3 DNA: TGTGCCACCCTTAGTCGAGGGAGGGAGCCCGGGGAGCTGTTTTTT
CDR3 protein: CATLSRGREPGELFF

clone size: once
V gene: TRBV11-3
D gene: TRBD1
J gene: TRBJ2-1
CDR3 DNA: TGTGCCAGCAGCTTAGTGGCTCCGGGACAGGGGTTCTACAATGAGCAGTTCTTC
CDR3 protein: CASSLVAPGQGFYNEQFF

clone size: .
V gene: TRBV28
D gene: .
J gene: TRBJ1-2
CDR3 DNA: TGTGCCAGCAGTTTTAGGGGCGGCCTAGGCTACACCTTC
CDR3 protein: CASSFRGGLGYTF